What follows are 9 T cell receptor beta chains derived from one specimen sequenced in a study of blood T cell repertoires in COVID-19. Some clones are missing from TCRdb's copy, which holds only in-frame ones; the method was immunoSEQ multiplex PCR. This table holds about 260,000 clones, approximately 86% found once. Sequencing was carried out using peripheral blood. These receptors all stem from a human donor in a cohort sampled during active COVID-19.

The rearrangement joins TRBV30 to TRBJ2-7, with a possible D match to TRBD1 (5 bases). Trimming removed 3 bases from V and 4 bases from J, with 7 bases in between. Germline CDR1 reads GTSNPN; CDR2 reads SVGIG (reference sequence). CDR3 length: 11 residues. This CDR3 is CAWRTVYEQYF. Written as DNA, the CDR3 is TGTGCCTGGAGGACAGTTTACGAGCAGTACTTC.

The chain is built from TRBV24-1 and TRBJ2-5, with a weak D call TRBD2 (5 bases). The CDR3 is 14 residues long. The germline V and J ends were trimmed by 9 bases and 1 base, with 14 bases remaining between them. The V gene's germline CDR1 is KGHDR and CDR2 SFDVKD. CDR3: CATPGTGSQETQYF. DNA for the CDR3: TGTGCCACCCCCGGAACGGGGTCCCAAGAGACCCAGTACTTC.

The rearrangement links TRBV9 to TRBJ2-2; the match to TRBD2 covers 14 bases. V gave up 2 bases and J gave up 5 bases; unmatched junction bases: 2. CDR1 and CDR2 from the germline V gene are SGDLS and YYNGEE. This CDR3 spans 16 amino acids. The CDR3 coding sequence is TGTGCCAGCAGCGTCCGACTAGCGGGAGGGACCGGGGAGCTGTTTTTT. Translated, it gives CASSVRLAGGTGELFF.

Only one count was recorded for this clone. The chain joins TRBV28 to TRBJ1-2, with D possibly being TRBD1 (5 bases). Per the germline V gene, CDR1 is MDHEN and CDR2 is SYDVKM. Trimming shortened V by 5 bases and J by 1 base, and 17 bases separated the two germline ends. The CDR3 is 16 amino acids. DNA of the CDR3: TGTGCCAGCAGTACGGATACTCAGGGTTATAACTATGGCTACACCTTC. Protein sequence: CASSTDTQGYNYGYTF.

The CDR3 protein is CASSIRGQMNTEAFF. The DNA for the CDR3 is TGTGCCAGTAGTATCCGGGGACAGATGAACACTGAAGCTTTCTTT. This chain joins TRBV19 and TRBJ1-1, with 7 bases identical to TRBD1. CDR1 is LNHDA and CDR2 is SQIVND in the germline V gene (reference sequence). The CDR3 extends over 15 amino acids. Losses at the gene ends were 3 bases for V and 0 bases for J; bases not matched to a gene: 4.

This chain connects TRBV15 to TRBJ2-7; 7 nucleotides line up with TRBD1. Germline values: CDR1 LNHNV, CDR2 YYDKDF (reference sequence). This CDR3 is built from 14 residues. Trimming at V came to 5 bases and at J to 4 bases, leaving 8 bases not matched to a gene. CDR3 sequence reads: CATSSGTDVYEQYF. In DNA, the CDR3 is TGTGCCACCAGCTCCGGGACAGACGTGTACGAGCAGTACTTC. Full variable domain (rest looked up from reference TRBV15 and TRBJ2-7): DAMVIQNPRYQVTQFGKPVTLSCSQTLNHNVMYWYQQKSSQAPKLLFHYYDKDFNNEADTPDNFQSRRPNTSFCFLDIRSPGLGDTAMYLCATSSGTDVYEQYFGPGTRLTVT.

This clone was detected once. The chain couples TRBV6-2 or TRBV6-3 to TRBJ2-3; TRBD1 matches at 7 bases. In germline, CDR1 is MNHEY, CDR2 SVGEGT. The length of the CDR3 is 13 residues. V trimming: 6 bases; J trimming: 5 bases; junction bases outside the gene matches: 5. The CDR3 DNA follows: TGTGCCAGCAGCCCACAGGGGTTAGATACGCAGTATTTT. This encodes CASSPQGLDTQYF.

This chain uses TRBV19 with TRBJ2-5, with D tentatively TRBD1 (5 bases). The CDR3 extends over 14 amino acids. The V gene lost 3 bases and the J gene lost 6 bases, with 14 bases spanning the gap. The V gene's germline CDR1 is LNHDA and CDR2 SQIVND (reference sequence). The CDR3 region has the DNA TGTGCCAGTAGTATGAGGCAGGGTACTCAGACCCAGTACTTC. This encodes CASSMRQGTQTQYF.

This sequence joins TRBV10-3 and TRBJ2-7, with D maybe TRBD1 (6 bases). Trimming cost V 2 bases and J 6 bases, with 17 bases left between them. Germline-derived CDR1 and CDR2 are ENHRY and SYGVKD. CDR3 length: 15 residues. The chain's CDR3 is CAISERRQPRGEQYF. The CDR3 DNA reads as TGTGCCATCAGTGAGCGCAGGCAGCCCAGGGGCGAGCAGTACTTC.